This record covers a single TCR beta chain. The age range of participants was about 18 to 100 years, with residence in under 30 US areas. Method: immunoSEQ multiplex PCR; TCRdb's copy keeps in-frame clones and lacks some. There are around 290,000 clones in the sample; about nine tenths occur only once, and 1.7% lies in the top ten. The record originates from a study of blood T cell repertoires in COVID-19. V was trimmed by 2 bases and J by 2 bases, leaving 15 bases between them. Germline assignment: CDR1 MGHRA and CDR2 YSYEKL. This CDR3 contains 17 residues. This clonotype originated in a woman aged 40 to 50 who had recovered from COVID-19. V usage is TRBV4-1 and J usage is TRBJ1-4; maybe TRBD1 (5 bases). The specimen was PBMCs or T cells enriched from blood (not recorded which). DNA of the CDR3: TGCGCCAGCAGCCAACTCGGGGGGTTTAAGACTAATGAAAAACTGTTTTTT. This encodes CASSQLGGFKTNEKLFF.